The subject of this entry is one TCR beta chain. This sample is part of a study of cytomegalovirus exposure and HLA in healthy donors. At the level of the study: From donors who were HLA-typed, an early data release held 80 million to 85 million unique TCRs.

Primers: 60 Vbeta forward and 13 Jbeta reverse. Repertoires were generated with immunoSEQ multiplex PCR, while TCRdb's copy carries only in-frame clones and drops some. The sample contains under 150,000 clones, roughly 80% of which appear only once. Germline values: CDR1 MGHRA, CDR2 YSYEKL. Trimming took 0 bases from V and 3 from J; bases not matched to a gene: 9. The CDR3 is 17 residues long. Sample: PBMCs. The sequence was collected from a female donor in good health and CMV-seronegative. The V gene is TRBV4-1, the J gene TRBJ2-7, with TRBD1 matching 9 bases. CDR3 in DNA: TGCGCCAGCAGCCAAGATGCGGACAGGGGACTTTACTACGAGCAGTACTTC. Its translation is CASSQDADRGLYYEQYF.